Each of the 13 T cell receptor beta chains below was sequenced from the same sample in a study of shared clonotypes between healthy human individuals. Naive CD8 cells comprised CD45RO-negative, CCR7-positively selected cells, excluding terminally differentiated effector memory CD45RA+ cells. Method: immunoSEQ multiplex PCR; TCRdb's copy keeps in-frame clones and lacks some. The table includes 2 million or so clones, about 95% detected once. The specimen was naive CD8+ T cells sorted from blood. The origin of the receptors is a young man in good health.

A note on this clone: Other DNA variants within this sample encode the same CDR3. In DNA, the CDR3 is TGTGCCAGCAGCGCCACAGGGGACACTGAAGCTTTCTTT. As protein: CASSATGDTEAFF. The chain uses TRBV9 and TRBJ1-1, with 7 bases aligning to TRBD1. Unmatched junction bases numbered 2, after V lost 3 bases and J lost 3 bases. Germline lookup yields CDR1 SGDLS and CDR2 YYNGEE. The CDR3 is 13 amino acids. Drawing the rest from reference TRBV9 and TRBJ1-1, the complete variable domain is DSGVTQTPKHLITATGQRVTLRCSPRSGDLSVYWYQQSLDQGLQFLIQYYNGEERAKGNILERFSAQQFPDLHSELNLSSLELGDSALYFCASSATGDTEAFFGQGTRLTVV.

J is TRBJ1-1 and V is TRBV4-1; D not certain. Between the trimmed V and J ends, which lost 3 bases and 7 bases, there was a span of 15 bases. Per the germline V gene, CDR1 is MGHRA and CDR2 is YSYEKL. CDR3 length: 14 amino acids. The CDR3 DNA is TGCGCCAGCAGCCAGCTAGGAGAGGGCTTTGAAGCTTTCTTT. This translates into CASSQLGEGFEAFF.

The chain joins TRBV27 to TRBJ1-2; the D is unclear. Germline V gene sequence: CDR1 MNHEY, CDR2 SMNVEV (reference sequence). The ends were cut back, 3 bases at V and 4 bases at J, with 12 bases in the middle. This CDR3 has 14 residues. The CDR3 DNA reads as TGTGCCAGCAGTTTGCTCGGGGTGGGCTATGGCTACACCTTC. Amino acids: CASSLLGVGYGYTF.

This rearrangement joins TRBV29-1 to TRBJ2-5, with unresolved D. The germline V gene has CDR1 SQVTM and CDR2 ANQGSEA. Trimming cost V 3 bases and J 1 base, with 12 bases left between them. This CDR3 has 14 amino acids. CDR3 in amino acids: CSVDPVGFQETQYF. Written as DNA, the CDR3 is TGCAGCGTTGACCCGGTGGGGTTCCAAGAGACCCAGTACTTC.

The chain employs TRBV18 and TRBJ2-7; D unresolved. CDR1 is KGHSH and CDR2 is LQKENI in the germline V gene. The CDR3 extends over 14 amino acids. Trimming removed 3 bases at V and 4 bases at J, with 13 bases between. CDR3 sequence (DNA): TGTGCCAGCTCACCCGAGAAGGACGGTTACGAGCAGTACTTC. Amino acid sequence: CASSPEKDGYEQYF.

V usage is TRBV2 and J usage is TRBJ1-1; D possibly corresponds to TRBD1 (5 bases). Germline V gives CDR1 SNHLY, CDR2 FYNNEI. The CDR3 totals 15 residues. V was trimmed by 0 bases and J by 5 bases, leaving 13 bases between them. This CDR3 is CASSEARGLRTEAFF. The DNA for the CDR3 is TGTGCCAGCAGTGAAGCGCGGGGCCTGAGAACTGAAGCTTTCTTT.

The chain couples TRBV28 to TRBJ2-3, with 13 bases aligning to TRBD2. Germline CDR1 is MDHEN and CDR2 is SYDVKM. This CDR3 is 19 amino acids long. V gave up 2 bases and J gave up 5 bases; unmatched junction bases: 13. Here the CDR3 DNA reads TGTGCCAGCAGTTTACCCGGACTAGCGGGGGCCTTTCAGCTAGATACGCAGTATTTT. Translated, it gives CASSLPGLAGAFQLDTQYF.

This clone was counted once. The V and J genes are TRBV5-1 and TRBJ1-6; D not resolved. Between the trimmed V and J ends, which lost 4 bases and 8 bases, there was a span of 7 bases. This CDR3 is 12 amino acids long. Looked up from germline, CDR1 is SGHRS and CDR2 is YFSETQ. For the CDR3, the DNA is TGCGCCAGCAGCCCGGCTGATTCACCCCTCCACTTT. Residues: CASSPADSPLHF.

The chain couples TRBV4-2 to TRBJ1-2; no definite D call. V lost 7 bases to trimming and J lost 0 bases, with 15 bases between them. Per germline, CDR1 LGHNA and CDR2 YNFKEQ. The CDR3 runs to 15 residues. CDR3 DNA sequence: TGTGCCAGCACCATGGCCGCCGCAGCTAACTATGGCTACACCTTC. It encodes CASTMAAAANYGYTF.

The chain employs TRBV29-1 and TRBJ2-5; D may be TRBD1 or TRBD2 (5 bases each). Deletions cut 5 bases from V and 1 base from J, with 17 bases between. The CDR3 covers 15 residues. Germline values: CDR1 SQVTM, CDR2 ANQGSEA. CDR3 in DNA: TGCAGCGTTTCGGCCCCCCGGGGACCCCAAGAGACCCAGTACTTC. The encoded protein is CSVSAPRGPQETQYF.

CDR3 bases: TGTGCCAGCAGCTTAGATAATTGGTCAGACAGGGGGAACGAGCAGTACTTC. It specifies CASSLDNWSDRGNEQYF. The V call is TRBV11-2, the J call TRBJ2-7; 9 bases are a match to TRBD1. CDR3 size: 17 residues. The junction had 11 bases not matched to a gene; V was cut back by 0 bases and J by 5 bases. Germline V gene lookup returns CDR1 SGHAT and CDR2 FQNNGV.

The rearrangement joins TRBV7-9 to TRBJ1-1; no definite D call. Germline CDR1 is SEHNR and CDR2 is FQNEAQ (reference sequence). V gave up 3 bases and J gave up 3 bases, with 14 bases separating them. The CDR3 has 15 residues. This CDR3 is CASSFFVGRDTEAFF. CDR3 sequence (DNA): TGTGCCAGCAGCTTTTTCGTAGGGAGGGACACTGAAGCTTTCTTT.

The rearrangement uses TRBV9 and TRBJ2-5; either TRBD1 or TRBD2 may fit D (6 bases each). Germline CDR1 SGDLS, CDR2 YYNGEE. V lost 0 bases and J lost 6, with 9 bases in between. This CDR3 region has 13 residues. In nucleotides, the CDR3 is TGTGCCAGCAGCGTAGGGGGGGACAAGACCCAGTACTTC. This sequence encodes CASSVGGDKTQYF.